These T cell receptor beta chains were read from a single sample in a study of T-cell reconstitution after alpha-beta-depleted transplantation in children. TCRdb re-called the PCR reads with MiXCR, one entry per CDR3 protein. The sample includes some 200,000 distinct CDR3 sequences, around 9.7% of them seen just once. Here the sequenced sample was PBMCs from the stem cell graft donor, taken from the stem cell graft. The receptor set was obtained from a human donor who donated a stem cell graft to a child with SCID. Both conserved end residues are part of each CDR3. A D gene is named only where the DNA matches it firmly. Size is stated for part of the rows, as once, few or many counts, or as a class when the clone is expanded.

size | J | V | D | CDR3 | DNA
many | TRBJ2-7 | TRBV10-3 | . | CAISETRDEQYF | TGTGCCATCAGTGAGACAAGGGACGAGCAGTACTTC
. | TRBJ2-1 | TRBV20-1 | TRBD2 | CCARSVLAGEDNEQFF | TGCTGTGCTCGCTCGGTCCTAGCGGGGGAAGACAATGAGCAGTTCTTC
many | TRBJ2-3 | TRBV5-1 | TRBD2 | CASSPAAGGVPDTQYF | TGCGCCAGCAGCCCGGCGGCGGGGGGCGTTCCAGATACGCAGTATTTT
many | TRBJ2-6 | TRBV5-5 | . | CASSLRLPGANVLTF | TGTGCCAGCAGCCTTAGGTTACCTGGGGCCAACGTCCTGACTTTC
many | TRBJ2-5 | TRBV4-3 | . | CASSQDHTETQYF | TGCGCCAGCAGCCAAGATCACACGGAGACCCAGTACTTC
many | TRBJ2-7 | TRBV29-1 | TRBD2 | CSVTSAAYEQYF | TGCAGCGTTACTAGCGCCGCCTACGAGCAGTACTTC
many | TRBJ2-1 | TRBV11-2 | . | CASSPTKETNEQFF | TGTGCCAGCAGCCCCACGAAAGAAACCAATGAGCAGTTCTTC
many | TRBJ2-3 | TRBV6-1 | . | CASSPAGRTDTQYF | TGTGCCAGCAGCCCCGCGGGCCGCACAGATACGCAGTATTTT
many | TRBJ2-5 | TRBV19 | . | CASSTGESIQETQYF | TGTGCCAGTTCTACGGGGGAGAGTATCCAAGAGACCCAGTACTTC
many | TRBJ1-1 | TRBV20-1 | TRBD1 | CSARVLTGGNTEAFF | TGCAGTGCTAGAGTTTTGACAGGGGGAAACACTGAAGCTTTCTTT
many | TRBJ1-3 | TRBV6-5 | . | CASSYSGPSESGNTIYF | TGTGCCAGCAGTTACTCCGGACCCTCGGAAAGTGGAAACACCATATATTTT
few | TRBJ2-7 | TRBV5-1 | TRBD2 | CASSAGGPNEQYF | TGCGCCAGCAGCGCGGGGGGGCCCAACGAGCAGTACTTC
many | TRBJ2-1 | TRBV7-3 | TRBD2 | CASSFARGDYNEQFF | TGTGCCAGCAGCTTTGCGCGGGGGGACTACAATGAGCAGTTCTTC
many | TRBJ2-3 | TRBV7-2 | . | CASSLEIPTDTQYF | TGTGCCAGCAGCCTGGAGATCCCCACAGATACGCAGTATTTT
many | TRBJ2-7 | TRBV5-1 | . | CASSLGGTLYEQYF | TGCGCCAGCAGCTTGGGCGGGACCCTCTACGAGCAGTACTTC
many | TRBJ2-1 | TRBV5-6 | TRBD1 | CASSLALGQHYNEQFF | TGTGCCAGCAGCTTGGCCCTGGGACAGCACTACAATGAGCAGTTCTTC
many | TRBJ2-7 | TRBV3-1 | . | CASSPGLGVYEQYF | TGTGCCAGCAGCCCCGGACTGGGAGTTTACGAGCAGTACTTC
. | TRBJ2-2 | TRBV19 | . | CASSILSGSTGELFF | TGTGCCAGTAGCATCCTGTCAGGGAGCACCGGGGAGCTGTTTTTT
many | TRBJ2-7 | TRBV7-2 | . | CASSLTGPQYF | TGTGCCAGCAGCCTTACAGGTCCGCAGTACTTC
many | TRBJ1-1 | TRBV29-1 | TRBD1 | CSVARVVDREGKAFF | TGCAGCGTGGCCCGTGTAGTCGACAGGGAGGGAAAAGCTTTCTTT
many | TRBJ1-2 | TRBV20-1 | . | CSASPDRPCCRNGYTF | TGCAGTGCTAGCCCGGACAGACCTTGTTGTCGGAATGGCTACACCTTC
many | TRBJ1-1 | TRBV7-2 | . | CASSPRGKQLNTEAFF | TGTGCCAGCAGCCCAAGGGGGAAACAATTGAACACTGAAGCTTTCTTT
many | TRBJ2-2 | TRBV5-1 | . | CASSLPNGNTGELFF | TGCGCCAGCAGCTTGCCTAACGGGAACACCGGGGAGCTGTTTTTT
many | TRBJ2-5 | TRBV5-6 | . | CASSLEALETQYF | TGTGCCAGCAGCTTAGAAGCCTTGGAGACCCAGTACTTC
many | TRBJ1-6 | TRBV6-5 | . | CASSQNPFAGYSPLHF | TGTGCCAGCAGCCAAAACCCGTTCGCGGGGTATTCACCCCTCCACTTT
many | TRBJ2-2 | TRBV4-2 | . | CASSPRGPGELFF | TGTGCCAGCAGCCCCAGGGGCCCCGGGGAGCTGTTTTTT
many | TRBJ1-1 | TRBV12-3/TRBV12-4 | TRBD1 | CASTTGSGGTEAFF | TGTGCCAGCACCACAGGGTCAGGGGGCACTGAAGCTTTCTTT
. | TRBJ2-1 | TRBV11-2 | TRBD2 | CASSFPTSGGARSYNEQFF | TGTGCCAGCAGCTTCCCGACTAGCGGGGGGGCTCGCTCCTACAATGAGCAGTTCTTC
few | TRBJ1-2 | TRBV6-5 | TRBD1 | CASGTEYGYTF | TGTGCCAGTGGGACAGAGTATGGCTACACCTTC
many | TRBJ1-2 | TRBV28 | TRBD1 | CASSGIGTGGAFYYGYTF | TGTGCCAGCAGTGGGATCGGGACAGGGGGCGCGTTTTACTATGGCTACACCTTC
. | TRBJ2-2 | TRBV27 | . | CASSLSFGFGELFF | TGTGCCAGCAGTTTATCGTTCGGGTTCGGGGAGCTGTTTTTT
. | TRBJ1-2 | TRBV28 | . | CARSSGREGGDTF | TGTGCCCGCAGTTCCGGCCGGGAAGGTGGCGACACCTTC
many | TRBJ2-1 | TRBV5-1 | . | CASSEGVLNEQFF | TGCGCCAGCTCTGAGGGGGTCCTCAATGAGCAGTTCTTC
many | TRBJ1-1 | TRBV4-1 | . | CASSVSVGQGVEAFF | TGCGCCAGCAGCGTAAGTGTGGGGCAGGGCGTTGAAGCTTTCTTT
. | TRBJ1-2 | TRBV27 | TRBD1 | CASSPTTGGKHYGYTF | TGTGCCAGCAGTCCGACGACAGGGGGTAAACACTATGGCTACACCTTC
many | TRBJ1-2 | TRBV11-2 | . | CASSRDSFYGYTF | TGTGCCAGCAGCCGCGACAGTTTCTATGGCTACACCTTC
many | TRBJ1-4 | TRBV7-2 | TRBD1 | CASSGGQGALLREKLFF | TGTGCCAGCAGCGGAGGCCAGGGGGCCCTCCTAAGGGAAAAACTGTTTTTT
many | TRBJ1-2 | TRBV5-1 | . | CASSVWADYGYTF | TGCGCCAGCAGTGTGTGGGCCGACTATGGCTACACCTTC
many | TRBJ1-5 | TRBV20-1 | TRBD1 | CSARVDRGNQPQHF | TGCAGTGCTAGAGTGGACAGGGGAAATCAGCCCCAGCATTTT
many | TRBJ2-1 | TRBV5-1 | . | CASSLERLVGDEQFF | TGCGCCAGCAGCTTGGAGAGGCTAGTTGGGGATGAGCAGTTCTTC
many | TRBJ1-5 | TRBV18 | . | CASSQGRGGDQPQHF | TGTGCCAGCTCACAGGGGCGGGGAGGGGATCAGCCCCAGCATTTT
many | TRBJ2-3 | TRBV5-1 | TRBD2 | CASSFGLAATDTQYF | TGCGCCAGCAGCTTTGGACTAGCGGCCACAGATACGCAGTATTTT
many | TRBJ2-3 | TRBV9 | TRBD2 | CASSVAAGAPDTQYF | TGTGCCAGCAGCGTAGCAGCGGGGGCCCCAGATACGCAGTATTTT
many | TRBJ1-2 | TRBV20-1 | . | CSASMGRSYGYTF | TGCAGTGCTAGTATGGGCCGAAGCTATGGCTACACCTTC
many | TRBJ2-3 | TRBV7-8 | TRBD2 | CASSLLPMGTSGGAGTDTQYF | TGTGCCAGCAGCTTGTTACCGATGGGGACTAGCGGGGGGGCGGGCACAGATACGCAGTATTTT
many | TRBJ2-7 | TRBV20-1 | TRBD2 | CSARDMRGGYEQYF | TGCAGTGCTAGAGATATGCGCGGGGGCTACGAGCAGTACTTC
. | TRBJ2-5 | TRBV5-6 | TRBD2 | CASTSTSGGTDQETQYF | TGTGCCAGCACCTCGACTAGCGGGGGGACCGACCAAGAGACCCAGTACTTC
many | TRBJ1-4 | TRBV5-5 | TRBD1 | CASSSNRGPNEKLFF | TGTGCCAGCAGCTCCAACAGGGGGCCAAATGAAAAACTGTTTTTT